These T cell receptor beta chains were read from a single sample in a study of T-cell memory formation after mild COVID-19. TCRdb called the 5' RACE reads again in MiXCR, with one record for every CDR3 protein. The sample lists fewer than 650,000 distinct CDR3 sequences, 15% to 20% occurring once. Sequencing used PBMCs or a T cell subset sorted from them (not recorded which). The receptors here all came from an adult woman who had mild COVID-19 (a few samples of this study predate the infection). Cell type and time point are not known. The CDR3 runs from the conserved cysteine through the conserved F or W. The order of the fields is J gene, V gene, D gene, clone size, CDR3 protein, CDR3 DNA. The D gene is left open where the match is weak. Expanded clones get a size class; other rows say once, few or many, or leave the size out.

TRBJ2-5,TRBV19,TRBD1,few,CASSTGQGGGETQYF,TGTGCCAGTAGTACCGGACAGGGCGGCGGAGAGACCCAGTACTTC
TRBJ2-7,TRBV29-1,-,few,CSVQDPGEQYF,TGCAGCGTGCAAGATCCTGGCGAGCAGTACTTC
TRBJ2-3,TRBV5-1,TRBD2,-,CASSPETSGTLDTQYF,TGCGCCAGCAGCCCCGAGACTAGCGGGACTCTAGATACGCAGTATTTT
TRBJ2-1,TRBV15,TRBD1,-,CATSRDRGGWGEQFF,TGTGCCACCAGCAGGGACAGGGGTGGATGGGGTGAGCAGTTCTTC
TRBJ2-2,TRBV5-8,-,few,CASSLVSGGITGELFF,TGTGCCAGCAGCTTGGTATCGGGGGGCATCACCGGGGAGCTGTTTTTT
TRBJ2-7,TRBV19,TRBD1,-,CASSILGDSLYEQYF,TGTGCCAGTAGTATTCTCGGGGACAGCCTCTACGAGCAGTACTTC
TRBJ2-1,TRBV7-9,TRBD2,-,CASSFSSGTDEQFF,TGTGCCAGCAGCTTTTCTAGCGGGACGGATGAGCAGTTCTTC
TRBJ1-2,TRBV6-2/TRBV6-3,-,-,CASCPSKGGYGYTF,TGTGCCAGCTGCCCATCGAAGGGAGGGTATGGCTACACCTTC
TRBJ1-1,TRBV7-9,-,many,CASSPGEAGEAFF,TGTGCCAGCAGCCCCGGGGAGGCAGGGGAAGCTTTCTTT
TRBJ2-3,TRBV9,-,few,CASSVGAGRTDTQYF,TGTGCCAGCAGCGTAGGGGCGGGACGCACAGATACGCAGTATTTT
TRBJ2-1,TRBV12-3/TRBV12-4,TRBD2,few,CASTPTSGPNEQFF,TGTGCCAGCACCCCGACTAGCGGACCCAATGAGCAGTTCTTC
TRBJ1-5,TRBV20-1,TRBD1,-,CSWAGQGYQPQHF,TGCAGCTGGGCGGGACAGGGGTATCAGCCCCAGCATTTT
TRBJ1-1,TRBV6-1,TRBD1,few,CASSEWTGETEAFF,TGTGCCAGCAGTGAGTGGACAGGGGAAACTGAAGCTTTCTTT
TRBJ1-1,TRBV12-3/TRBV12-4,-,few,CASSLKQVTSEAFF,TGTGCCAGCAGTTTGAAACAGGTTACTAGTGAAGCTTTCTTT
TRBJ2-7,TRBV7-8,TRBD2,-,CASRLTRQPGGLYEQYF,TGTGCCAGCAGGCTCACACGGCAACCGGGGGGGCTATACGAGCAGTACTTC
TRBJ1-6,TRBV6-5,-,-,CASSYSKGRGRGSPLHF,TGTGCCAGCAGTTACTCGAAGGGCAGGGGCCGAGGTTCACCCCTCCACTTT
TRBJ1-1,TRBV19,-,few,CASSMGRDTEAFF,TGTGCCAGTAGTATGGGGAGGGATACTGAAGCTTTCTTT
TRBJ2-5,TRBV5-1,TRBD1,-,CASSLAQGTVVGETQYF,TGCGCCAGCAGCTTGGCCCAAGGGACAGTCGTCGGGGAGACCCAGTACTTC
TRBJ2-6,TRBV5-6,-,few,CASSLRQVLEFSGANVLTF,TGTGCCAGCAGCTTGAGACAGGTACTGGAATTCTCTGGGGCCAACGTCCTGACTTTC
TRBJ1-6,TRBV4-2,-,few,CASSRTDVGQNSPLHF,TGTGCCAGCAGCCGTACGGATGTGGGGCAGAATTCACCCCTCCACTTT
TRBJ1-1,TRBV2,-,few,CASSLLYTEAFF,TGTGCCAGCAGCCTATTATACACTGAAGCTTTCTTT
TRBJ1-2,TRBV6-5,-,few,CASSYEGGSGYTF,TGTGCCAGCAGTTACGAGGGGGGAAGCGGCTACACCTTC
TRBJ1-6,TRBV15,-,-,CATSRDHQPNSPLHF,TGTGCCACCAGCAGAGATCATCAGCCGAATTCACCCCTCCACTTT
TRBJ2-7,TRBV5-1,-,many,CASSFSRGYEQYF,TGCGCCAGCAGCTTCTCGCGGGGCTACGAGCAGTACTTC
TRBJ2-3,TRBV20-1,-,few,CSAPQGVAGETDTQYF,TGCAGTGCTCCGCAAGGGGTGGCAGGGGAAACAGATACGCAGTATTTT
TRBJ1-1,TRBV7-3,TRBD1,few,CASSRDSWNEAFF,TGTGCCAGCAGTCGGGACAGCTGGAATGAAGCTTTCTTT
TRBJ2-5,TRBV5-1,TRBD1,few,CASSYTGTGGRETQYF,TGCGCCAGCAGCTATACCGGGACAGGGGGCCGGGAGACCCAGTACTTC
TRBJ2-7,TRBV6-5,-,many,CASGTEGALGEQYF,TGTGCCAGCGGTACGGAGGGGGCGCTGGGCGAGCAGTACTTC
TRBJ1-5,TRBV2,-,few,CASSEDMGPQHF,TGTGCCAGCAGTGAAGACATGGGGCCCCAGCATTTT
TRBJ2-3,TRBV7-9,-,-,CASSLASSFTDTQYF,TGTGCCAGCAGCTTAGCGTCATCCTTCACAGATACGCAGTATTTT
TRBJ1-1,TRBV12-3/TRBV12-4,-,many,CASSFNGGSFF,TGTGCCAGCAGTTTCAATGGGGGATCTTTCTTT
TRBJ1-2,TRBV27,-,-,CASSFQGSRNDYGYTF,TGTGCCAGCAGTTTCCAGGGATCTAGGAACGACTATGGCTACACCTTC
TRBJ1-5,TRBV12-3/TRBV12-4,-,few,CASSLGILQPQHF,TGTGCCAGCAGTTTGGGAATACTCCAGCCCCAGCATTTT
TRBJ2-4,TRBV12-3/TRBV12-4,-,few,CASSLWVAKNIQYF,TGTGCCAGCAGTTTATGGGTGGCCAAAAACATTCAGTACTTC
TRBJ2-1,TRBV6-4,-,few,CASSGEASRYNEQFF,TGTGCCAGCAGTGGGGAGGCTAGCAGATACAATGAGCAGTTCTTC
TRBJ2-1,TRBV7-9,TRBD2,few,CASSLGSGVSYNEQFF,TGTGCCAGCAGCTTAGGGAGCGGGGTGTCCTACAATGAGCAGTTCTTC
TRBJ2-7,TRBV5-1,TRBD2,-,CASFSGGSSYEQYF,TGCGCCAGCTTTTCCGGGGGGAGCTCCTACGAGCAGTACTTC
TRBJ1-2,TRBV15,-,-,CATSSGWMQGKGNGYTF,TGTGCCACCAGCAGTGGATGGATGCAGGGGAAGGGGAATGGCTACACCTTC
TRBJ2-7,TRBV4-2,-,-,CASSQGGGAGVYEQYF,TGTGCCAGCAGCCAAGGAGGGGGCGCGGGGGTCTACGAGCAGTACTTC
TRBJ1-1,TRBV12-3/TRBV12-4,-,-,CASSLFANTEAFF,TGTGCCAGCAGTTTATTTGCGAACACTGAAGCTTTCTTT
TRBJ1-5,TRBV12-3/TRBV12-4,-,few,CASSFGQGQPQHF,TGTGCCAGCAGTTTTGGGCAGGGACAGCCCCAGCATTTT
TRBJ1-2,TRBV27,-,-,CASSFRGSGYGYTF,TGTGCCAGCAGTTTCCGGGGCTCCGGTTATGGCTACACCTTC
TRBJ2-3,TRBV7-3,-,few,CASSLTPGLLSTDTQYF,TGTGCCAGCAGCTTAACGCCGGGACTCCTAAGCACAGATACGCAGTATTTT
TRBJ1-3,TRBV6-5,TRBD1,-,CASSYSDRGLYTIYF,TGTGCCAGCAGTTACTCGGACAGGGGGCTTTACACCATATATTTT
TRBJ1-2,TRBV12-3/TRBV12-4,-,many,CASSSSGGYGYTF,TGTGCCAGCAGCTCGTCCGGGGGCTATGGCTACACCTTC
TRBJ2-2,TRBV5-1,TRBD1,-,CASSERTGNTGELFF,TGCGCCAGCAGCGAAAGGACAGGGAACACCGGGGAGCTGTTTTTT
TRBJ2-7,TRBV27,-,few,CASSLAAGRGSYEQYF,TGTGCCAGCAGTTTAGCCGCAGGCAGGGGCTCCTACGAGCAGTACTTC
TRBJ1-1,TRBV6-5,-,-,CASRIVGQNTEAFF,TGTGCCAGCAGAATTGTTGGGCAGAACACTGAAGCTTTCTTT
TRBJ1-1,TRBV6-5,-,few,CASSYSPVNTEAFF,TGTGCCAGCAGTTACAGCCCGGTGAACACTGAAGCTTTCTTT
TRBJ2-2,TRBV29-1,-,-,CSVVGEAGELFF,TGCAGCGTTGTCGGGGAGGCCGGGGAGCTGTTTTTT
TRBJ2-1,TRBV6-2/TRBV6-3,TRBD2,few,CASTIAGGLRYNEQFF,TGTGCCAGCACCATAGCGGGAGGGCTGCGCTACAATGAGCAGTTCTTC
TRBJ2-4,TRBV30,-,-,CAWTGLLGKNIQYF,TGTGCCTGGACGGGTCTCCTAGGCAAAAACATTCAGTACTTC
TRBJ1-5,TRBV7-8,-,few,CASSSWSGDYSNQPQHF,TGTGCCAGCAGCTCCTGGTCTGGGGATTATAGCAATCAGCCCCAGCATTTT